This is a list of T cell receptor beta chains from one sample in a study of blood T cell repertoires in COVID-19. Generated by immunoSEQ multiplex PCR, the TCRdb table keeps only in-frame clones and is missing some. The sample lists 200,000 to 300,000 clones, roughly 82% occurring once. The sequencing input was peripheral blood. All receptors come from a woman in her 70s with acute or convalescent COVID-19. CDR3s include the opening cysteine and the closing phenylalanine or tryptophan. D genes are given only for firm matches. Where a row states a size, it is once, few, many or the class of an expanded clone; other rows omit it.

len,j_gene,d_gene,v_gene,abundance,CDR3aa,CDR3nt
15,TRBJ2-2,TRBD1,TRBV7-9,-,CASSLGQGGTGELFF,TGTGCCAGCAGCTTAGGACAGGGCGGAACCGGGGAGCTGTTTTTT
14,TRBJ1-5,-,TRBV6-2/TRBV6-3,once,CASSYTRAVQPQHF,TGTGCCAGCAGTTACACCAGGGCCGTTCAGCCCCAGCATTTT
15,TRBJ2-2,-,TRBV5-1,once,CASSFTNLNTGELFF,TGCGCCAGCAGCTTTACAAATTTGAACACCGGGGAGCTGTTTTTT
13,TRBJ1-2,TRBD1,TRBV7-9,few,CASSRDSFYGYTF,TGTGCCAGCAGCAGGGACAGCTTCTATGGCTACACCTTC
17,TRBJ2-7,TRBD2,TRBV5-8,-,CASSGRVNMVAGGKQYF,TGTGCCAGCAGCGGGAGAGTTAATATGGTAGCGGGGGGAAAGCAGTACTTC
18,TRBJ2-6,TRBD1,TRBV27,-,CASSLSRDRGPGANVLTF,TGTGCCAGCAGTTTATCGCGGGACAGGGGGCCTGGGGCCAACGTCCTGACTTTC
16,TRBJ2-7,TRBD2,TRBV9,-,CASSPHPGLAGVGQYF,TGTGCCAGCAGCCCACATCCGGGACTAGCGGGCGTCGGGCAGTACTTC
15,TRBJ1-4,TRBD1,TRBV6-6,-,CASRPGTGPNEKLFF,TGTGCCAGCAGACCCGGGACAGGGCCTAATGAAAAACTGTTTTTT
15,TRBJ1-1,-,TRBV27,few,CASGSGTGMNTEAFF,TGTGCCAGCGGTTCAGGAACAGGGATGAACACTGAAGCTTTCTTT
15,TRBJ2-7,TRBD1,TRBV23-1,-,CASSQLRQGPYEQYF,TGCGCCAGCAGTCAATTGAGACAGGGGCCCTACGAGCAGTACTTC
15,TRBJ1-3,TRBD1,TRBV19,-,CATEDRGVSGNTIYF,TGTGCCACCGAAGACAGGGGGGTCTCTGGAAACACCATATATTTT
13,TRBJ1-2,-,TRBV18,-,CASSPSPRAGYTF,TGTGCCAGCTCACCTTCACCCAGGGCCGGCTACACCTTC
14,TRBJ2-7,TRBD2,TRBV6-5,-,CASRPPGGANEQYF,TGTGCCAGCAGGCCCCCCGGGGGGGCCAACGAGCAGTACTTC